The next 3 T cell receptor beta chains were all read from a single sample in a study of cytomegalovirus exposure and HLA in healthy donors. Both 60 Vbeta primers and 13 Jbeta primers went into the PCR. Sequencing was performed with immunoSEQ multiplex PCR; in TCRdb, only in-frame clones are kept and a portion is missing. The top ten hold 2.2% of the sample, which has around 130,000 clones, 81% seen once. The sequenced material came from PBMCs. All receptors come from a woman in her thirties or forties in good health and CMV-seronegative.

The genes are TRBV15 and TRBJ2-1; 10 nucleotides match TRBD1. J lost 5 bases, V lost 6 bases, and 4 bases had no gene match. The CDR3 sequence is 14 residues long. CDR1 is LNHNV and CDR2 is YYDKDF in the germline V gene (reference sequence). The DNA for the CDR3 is TGTGCCACCAGAGACAGGGGGCAGGACAATGAGCAGTTCTTC. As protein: CATRDRGQDNEQFF.

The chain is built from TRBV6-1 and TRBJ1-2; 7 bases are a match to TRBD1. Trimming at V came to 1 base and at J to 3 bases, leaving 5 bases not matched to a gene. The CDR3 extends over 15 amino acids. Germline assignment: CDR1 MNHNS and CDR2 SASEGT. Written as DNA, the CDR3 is TGTGCCAGCAGTGAAGACAGGGGCAATCACTATGGCTACACCTTC. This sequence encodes CASSEDRGNHYGYTF.

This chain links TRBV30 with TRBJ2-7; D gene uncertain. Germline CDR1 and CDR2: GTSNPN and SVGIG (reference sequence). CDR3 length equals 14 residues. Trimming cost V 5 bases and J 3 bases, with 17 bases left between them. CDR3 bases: TGTGCCTGGGGAGCCCGGCCCTCGGGCTACGAGCAGTACTTC. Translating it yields CAWGARPSGYEQYF.